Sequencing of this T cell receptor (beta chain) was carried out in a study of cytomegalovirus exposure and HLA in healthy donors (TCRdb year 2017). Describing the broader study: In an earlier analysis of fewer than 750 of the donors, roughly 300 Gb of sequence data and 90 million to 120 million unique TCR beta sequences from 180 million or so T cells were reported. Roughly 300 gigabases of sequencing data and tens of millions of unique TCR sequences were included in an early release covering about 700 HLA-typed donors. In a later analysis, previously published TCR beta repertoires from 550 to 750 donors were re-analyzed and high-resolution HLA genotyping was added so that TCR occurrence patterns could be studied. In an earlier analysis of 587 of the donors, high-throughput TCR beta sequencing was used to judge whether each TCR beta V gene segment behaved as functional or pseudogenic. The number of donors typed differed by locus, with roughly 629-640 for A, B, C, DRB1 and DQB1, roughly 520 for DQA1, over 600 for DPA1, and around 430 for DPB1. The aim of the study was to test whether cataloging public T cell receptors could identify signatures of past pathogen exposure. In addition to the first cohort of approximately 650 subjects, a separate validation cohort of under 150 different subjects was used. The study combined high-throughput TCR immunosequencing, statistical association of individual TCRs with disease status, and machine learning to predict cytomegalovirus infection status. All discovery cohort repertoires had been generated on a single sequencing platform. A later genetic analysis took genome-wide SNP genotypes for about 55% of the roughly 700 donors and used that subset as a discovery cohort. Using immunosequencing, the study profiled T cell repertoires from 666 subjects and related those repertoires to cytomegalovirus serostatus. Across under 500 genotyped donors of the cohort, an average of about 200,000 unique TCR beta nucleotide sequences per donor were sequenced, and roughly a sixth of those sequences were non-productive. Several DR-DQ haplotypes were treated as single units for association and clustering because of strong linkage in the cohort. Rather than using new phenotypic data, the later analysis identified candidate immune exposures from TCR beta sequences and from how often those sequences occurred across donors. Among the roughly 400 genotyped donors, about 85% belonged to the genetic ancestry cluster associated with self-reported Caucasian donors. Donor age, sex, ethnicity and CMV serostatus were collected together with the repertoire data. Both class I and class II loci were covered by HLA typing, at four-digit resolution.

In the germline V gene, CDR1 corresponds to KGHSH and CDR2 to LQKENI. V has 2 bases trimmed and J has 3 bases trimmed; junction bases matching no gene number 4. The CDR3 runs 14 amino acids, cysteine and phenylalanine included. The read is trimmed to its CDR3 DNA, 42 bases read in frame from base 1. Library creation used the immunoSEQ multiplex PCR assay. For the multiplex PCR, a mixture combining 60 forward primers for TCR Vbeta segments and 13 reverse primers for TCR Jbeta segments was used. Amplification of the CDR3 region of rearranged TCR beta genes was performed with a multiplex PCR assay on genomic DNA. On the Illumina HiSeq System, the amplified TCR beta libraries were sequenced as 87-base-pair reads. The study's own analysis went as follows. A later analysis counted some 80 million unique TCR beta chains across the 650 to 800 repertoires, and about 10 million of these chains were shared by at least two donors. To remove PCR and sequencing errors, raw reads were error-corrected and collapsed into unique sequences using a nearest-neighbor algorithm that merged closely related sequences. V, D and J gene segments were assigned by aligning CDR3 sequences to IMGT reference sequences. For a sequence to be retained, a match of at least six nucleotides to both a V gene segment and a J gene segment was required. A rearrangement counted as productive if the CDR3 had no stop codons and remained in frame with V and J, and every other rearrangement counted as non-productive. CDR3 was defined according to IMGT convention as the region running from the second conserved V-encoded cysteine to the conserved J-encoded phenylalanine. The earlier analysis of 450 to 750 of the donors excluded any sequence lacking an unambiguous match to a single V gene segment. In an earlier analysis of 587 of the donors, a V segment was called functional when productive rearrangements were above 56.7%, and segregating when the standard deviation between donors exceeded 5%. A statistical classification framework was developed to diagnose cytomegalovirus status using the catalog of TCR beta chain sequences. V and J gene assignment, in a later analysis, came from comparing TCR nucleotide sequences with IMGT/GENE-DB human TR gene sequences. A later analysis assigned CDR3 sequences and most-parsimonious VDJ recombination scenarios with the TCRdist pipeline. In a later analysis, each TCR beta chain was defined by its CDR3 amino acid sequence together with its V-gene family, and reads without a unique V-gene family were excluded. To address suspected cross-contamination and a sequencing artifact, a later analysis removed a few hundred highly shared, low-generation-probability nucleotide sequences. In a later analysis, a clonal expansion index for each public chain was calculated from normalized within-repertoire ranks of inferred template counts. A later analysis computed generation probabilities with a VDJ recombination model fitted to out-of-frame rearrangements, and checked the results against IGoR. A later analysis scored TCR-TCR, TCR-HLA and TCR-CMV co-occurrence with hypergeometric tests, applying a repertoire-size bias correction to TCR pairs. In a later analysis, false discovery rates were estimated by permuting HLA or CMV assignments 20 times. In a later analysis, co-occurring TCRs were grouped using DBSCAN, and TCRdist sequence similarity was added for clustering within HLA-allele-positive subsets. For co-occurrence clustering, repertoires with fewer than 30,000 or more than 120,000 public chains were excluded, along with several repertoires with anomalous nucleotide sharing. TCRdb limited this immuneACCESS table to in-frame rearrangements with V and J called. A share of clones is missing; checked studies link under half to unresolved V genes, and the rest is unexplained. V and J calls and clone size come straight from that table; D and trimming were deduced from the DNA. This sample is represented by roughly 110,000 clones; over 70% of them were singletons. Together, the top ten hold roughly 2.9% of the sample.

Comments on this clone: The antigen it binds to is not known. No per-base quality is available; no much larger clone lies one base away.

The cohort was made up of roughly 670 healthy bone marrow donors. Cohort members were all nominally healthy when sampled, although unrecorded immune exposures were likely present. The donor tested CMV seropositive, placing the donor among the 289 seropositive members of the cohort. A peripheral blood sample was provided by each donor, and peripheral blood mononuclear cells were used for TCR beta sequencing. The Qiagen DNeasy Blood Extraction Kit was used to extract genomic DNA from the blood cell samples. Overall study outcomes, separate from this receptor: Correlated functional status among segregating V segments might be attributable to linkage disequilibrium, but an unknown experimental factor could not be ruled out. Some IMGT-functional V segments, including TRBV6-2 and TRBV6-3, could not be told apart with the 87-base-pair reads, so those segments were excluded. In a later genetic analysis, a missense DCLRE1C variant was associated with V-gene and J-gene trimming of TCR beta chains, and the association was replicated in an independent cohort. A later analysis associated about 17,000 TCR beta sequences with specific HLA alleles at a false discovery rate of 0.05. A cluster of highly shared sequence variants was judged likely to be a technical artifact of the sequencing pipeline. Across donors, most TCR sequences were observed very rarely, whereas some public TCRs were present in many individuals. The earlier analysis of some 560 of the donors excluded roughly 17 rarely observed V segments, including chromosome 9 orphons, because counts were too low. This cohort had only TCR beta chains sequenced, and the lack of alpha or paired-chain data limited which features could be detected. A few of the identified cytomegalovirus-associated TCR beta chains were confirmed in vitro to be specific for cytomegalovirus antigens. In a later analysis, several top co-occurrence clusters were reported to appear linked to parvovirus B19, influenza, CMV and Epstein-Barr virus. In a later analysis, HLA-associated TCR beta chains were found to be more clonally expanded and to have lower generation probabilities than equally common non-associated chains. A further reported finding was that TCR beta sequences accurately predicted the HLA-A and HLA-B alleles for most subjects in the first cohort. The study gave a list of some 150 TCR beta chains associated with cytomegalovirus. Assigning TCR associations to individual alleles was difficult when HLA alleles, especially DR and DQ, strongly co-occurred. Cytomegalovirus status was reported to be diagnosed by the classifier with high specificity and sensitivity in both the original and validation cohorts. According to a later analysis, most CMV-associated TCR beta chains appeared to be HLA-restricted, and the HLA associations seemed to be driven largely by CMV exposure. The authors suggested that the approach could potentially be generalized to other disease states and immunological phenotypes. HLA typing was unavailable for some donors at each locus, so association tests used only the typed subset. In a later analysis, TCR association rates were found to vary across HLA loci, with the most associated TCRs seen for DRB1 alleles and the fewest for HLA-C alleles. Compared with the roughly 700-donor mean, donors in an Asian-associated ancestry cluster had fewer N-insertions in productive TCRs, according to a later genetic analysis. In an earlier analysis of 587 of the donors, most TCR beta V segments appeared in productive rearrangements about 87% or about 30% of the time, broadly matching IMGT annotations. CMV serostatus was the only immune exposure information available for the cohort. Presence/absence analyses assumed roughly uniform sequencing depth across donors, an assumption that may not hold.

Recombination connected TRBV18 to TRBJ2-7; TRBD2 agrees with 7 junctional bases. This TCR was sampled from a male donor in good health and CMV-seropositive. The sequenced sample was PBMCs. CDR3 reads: CASSPEGGHYEQYF. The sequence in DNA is TGTGCCAGCTCACCAGAGGGAGGGCACTACGAGCAGTACTTC.